A single sample is the source of the 8 T cell receptor beta chains below, sequenced in a study of shared clonotypes between healthy human individuals. Method: immunoSEQ multiplex PCR; TCRdb's copy keeps in-frame clones and lacks some. Counted here are approximately 2.5 million clones, under 95% occurring once; the ten biggest clones make up about 0.38%. Sequenced sample: naive CD4+ T cells from PBMCs. Subset meaning: CD45RA+ positively selected. These receptors all come from a man aged 18 to 30 in good health. Some clones in this sample may be carry-over from other donors' samples.

The chain recombines TRBV7-2 with TRBJ2-1, with D unclear. Trimming stripped 4 bases from V and 5 bases from J, with 9 bases between. Germline values: CDR1 SGHTA, CDR2 FQGNSA. CDR3 size: 13 residues. CDR3 loop: CASSSRHNNEQFF. Here the CDR3 DNA reads TGTGCCAGCAGCTCCCGACATAACAATGAGCAGTTCTTC.

The genes are TRBV19 and TRBJ1-1, with a weak D call TRBD1 (5 bases). Trimming took 0 bases from V and 10 from J, leaving 18 bases between them. Germline V gene lookup returns CDR1 LNHDA and CDR2 SQIVND (reference sequence). The CDR3 contains 15 residues. The CDR3 DNA follows: TGTGCCAGTAGTATAGAGGACGGGGGAGTCGCCGGAGCTTTCTTT. As protein: CASSIEDGGVAGAFF.

This chain joins TRBV28 and TRBJ1-2, with D uncertain. The germline gives CDR1 MDHEN, CDR2 SYDVKM. V was cut by 2 bases and J by 5 bases, with 6 bases left in between. The CDR3 has 12 amino acids. CDR3 loop: CASSLAKYGYTF. In DNA form, the CDR3 reads TGTGCCAGCAGTTTAGCCAAGTATGGCTACACCTTC.

The J gene is TRBJ2-1, the V gene TRBV30; TRBD1 might be the D (6 bases). Germline-derived CDR1 and CDR2 are GTSNPN and SVGIG (reference sequence). V shed 4 bases and J shed 1 base, with 14 bases lying between them. The CDR3 is 15 amino acids. The CDR3, as DNA: TGTGCCTGGAATACAGGGAGTAGGTCCTACAATGAGCAGTTCTTC. Its translation is CAWNTGSRSYNEQFF.

The V and J genes are TRBV5-1 and TRBJ2-1; 9 bases are a match to TRBD2. Per germline, CDR1 SGHRS and CDR2 YFSETQ. With 4 bases clipped from V and 7 bases from J, the junction kept 9 bases outside the gene matches. CDR3 length: 15 residues. CDR3 sequence (DNA): TGCGCCAGCAGCGGGGGGACTAGCCCGGGGAATGAGCAGTTCTTC. Translation gives CASSGGTSPGNEQFF.

The chain has TRBV6-5 and TRBJ2-5; TRBD2 aligns across 10 bases. The CDR3 is made up of 13 amino acids. Germline loops: CDR1 MNHEY, CDR2 SVGAGI. V was clipped by 2 bases and J by 13 bases; unmatched bases: 7. In DNA form, the CDR3 reads TGTGCCAGCAGTTACGCTGGGACTAGCGTTTGGTACTTC. Amino acids: CASSYAGTSVWYF.

This sequence joins TRBV5-4 and TRBJ2-7; TRBD1 is a possible D gene (6 bases). CDR1 is SGHNT, CDR2 YYREEE, per germline (reference sequence). The length of the CDR3 is 14 residues. Deletions cut 0 bases from V and 0 bases from J, with 7 bases between. The CDR3 nucleotides are TGTGCCAGCAGCTTGGAGACAGGCTCCTACGAGCAGTACTTC. It specifies CASSLETGSYEQYF. Drawing the rest from reference TRBV5-4 and TRBJ2-7, the complete variable domain is ETGVTQSPTHLIKTRGQQVTLRCSSQSGHNTVSWYQQALGQGPQFIFQYYREEENGRGNFPPRFSGLQFPNYSSELNVNALELDDSALYLCASSLETGSYEQYFGPGTRLTVT.

V and J are TRBV28 and TRBJ2-5; tentatively, D is TRBD2 (5 bases). The CDR3 loop spans 15 amino acids. Trimming took off 5 bases at V and 4 bases at J, with 17 bases between the two ends. CDR1 and CDR2 from the germline V gene are MDHEN and SYDVKM. In DNA, the CDR3 is TGTGCCAGCAGTGCGGTCCACAAGGCGGGAGAGACCCAGTACTTC. Its translation: CASSAVHKAGETQYF.